This T cell receptor beta chain was recovered during a study of T cells in Graves' hyperthyroidism and ophthalmopathy. At the level of the study: Peripheral blood was acquired at first diagnosis, ahead of any therapy whatsoever. Notes on the study in general: The blood repertoire included most of the expanded thyroid clonotypes above 0.001.

RNA transcripts gave rise to amplified TCR beta CDR3 regions. The HTBI primer set drove a first-round RT-PCR of the TCR CDR3. From the multiplex PCR reads, TCRdb called clonotypes with MiXCR, one entry per CDR3 protein. In the table there are about 59,000 distinct CDR3 sequences, roughly half of which are singletons. V shed 0 bases and J 6 bases; nucleotides not matched to a gene: 7. Germline V lookup: CDR1 SEHNR, CDR2 FQNEAQ (reference sequence). The CDR3 sequence is 16 residues long. This clonotype has at least ten counts. Its matching antigen is unknown. The chain uses TRBV7-9 and TRBJ2-1; 8 nucleotides agree with TRBD1. Input material: blood. The sequence came from a woman in her fifties or sixties with Graves' ophthalmopathy. The chain's CDR3 is CASSLAFGQGRNEQFF. CDR3 sequence (DNA): TGTGCCAGCAGCTTAGCTTTTGGACAGGGACGCAATGAGCAGTTCTTC. Combining the CDR3 with reference TRBV7-9 and TRBJ2-1 gives the whole variable domain DTGVSQNPRHKITKRGQNVTFRCDPISEHNRLYWYRQTLGQGPEFLTYFQNEAQLEKSRLLSDRFSAERPKGSFSTLEIQRTEQGDSAMYLCASSLAFGQGRNEQFFGPGTRLTVL.